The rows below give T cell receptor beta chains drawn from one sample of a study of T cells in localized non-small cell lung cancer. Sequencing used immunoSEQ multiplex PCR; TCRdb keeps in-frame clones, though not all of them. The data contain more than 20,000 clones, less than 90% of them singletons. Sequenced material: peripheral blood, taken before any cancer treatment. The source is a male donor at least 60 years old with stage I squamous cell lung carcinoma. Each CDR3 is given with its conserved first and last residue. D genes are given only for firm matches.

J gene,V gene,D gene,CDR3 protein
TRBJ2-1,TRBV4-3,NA,CASSQVGALYNEQFF
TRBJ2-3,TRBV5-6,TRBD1,CASTTGTGVGDTQYF
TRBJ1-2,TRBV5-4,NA,CASSFLRAGAINYGYTF
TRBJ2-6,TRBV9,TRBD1,CASSVAGTGGTGANVLTF
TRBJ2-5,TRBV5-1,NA,CASSSSGPVGTQYF
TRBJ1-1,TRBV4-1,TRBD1,CASSQLQTGEAFF
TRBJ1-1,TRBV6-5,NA,CASSYYPMESWTEAFF
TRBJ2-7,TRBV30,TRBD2,CAWSVTREGQYF
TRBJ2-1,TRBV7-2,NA,CASSLDVYNEQFF
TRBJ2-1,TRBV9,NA,CASRPGSNEQFF
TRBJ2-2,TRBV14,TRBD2,CASSPGTSGSQGGELFF
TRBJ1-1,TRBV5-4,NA,CASRGGGEAFF
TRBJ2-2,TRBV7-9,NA,CASSPEGWFQGRTGELFF
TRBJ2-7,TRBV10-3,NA,CATTGSNSYEQYF
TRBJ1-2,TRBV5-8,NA,CASSFPGTYGYTF
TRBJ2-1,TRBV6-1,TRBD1,CASSGTGTAGEQFF
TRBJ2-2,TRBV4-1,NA,CALRADTGELFF
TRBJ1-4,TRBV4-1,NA,CASSQVLGMGLATNEKLFF
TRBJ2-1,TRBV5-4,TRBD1,CANSDRAGEQFF
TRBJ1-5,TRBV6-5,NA,CASSRKEDQPQHF
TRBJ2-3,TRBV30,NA,CAGGGDRTDTQYF
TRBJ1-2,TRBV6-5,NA,CASSYDWSVDYGYTF
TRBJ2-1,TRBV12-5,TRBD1,CASGLVQRPITGAPYNEQFF
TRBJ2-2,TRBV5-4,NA,CASSLSPGELFF
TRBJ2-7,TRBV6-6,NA,CASSYPPGQSHEQYF
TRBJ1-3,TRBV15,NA,CATSRDRHRNTIYF
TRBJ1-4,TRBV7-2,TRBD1,CASSLGDSGGTNEKLFF
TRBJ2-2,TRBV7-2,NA,CASSSGQSTGELFF
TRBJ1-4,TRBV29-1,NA,CSASTVAATNEKLFF
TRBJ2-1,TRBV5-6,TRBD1,CASSFVDRGINEQFF
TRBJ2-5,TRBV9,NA,CASSVGNQETQYF
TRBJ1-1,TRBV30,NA,CAWKNRGGSEAFF
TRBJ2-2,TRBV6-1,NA,CASSEGRSSNTGELFF
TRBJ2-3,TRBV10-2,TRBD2,CASSEGTSGYTDTQYF
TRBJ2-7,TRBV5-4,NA,CASSLAGPHEQYF
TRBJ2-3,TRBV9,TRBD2,CASSVASGSTDTQYF
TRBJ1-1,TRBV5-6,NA,CASSLYNPVNTEAFF
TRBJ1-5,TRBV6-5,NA,CASKGSGDGPGPQHF
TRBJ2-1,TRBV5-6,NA,CASSPGADNEQFF
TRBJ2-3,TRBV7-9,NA,CASSWDPTSTDTQYF
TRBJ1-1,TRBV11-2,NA,CASSLNTETEAFF
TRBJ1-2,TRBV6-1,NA,CASSEAAGATPFRGYTF
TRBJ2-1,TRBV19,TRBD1,CASSILGGQGYNEQFF
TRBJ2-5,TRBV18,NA,CASSLIGSHQETQYF
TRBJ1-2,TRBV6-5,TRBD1,CASSSGQGNYGYTF
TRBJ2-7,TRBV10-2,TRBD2,CASSESGTAYF
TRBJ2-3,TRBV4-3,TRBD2,CASSLQTGSGEDTQYF
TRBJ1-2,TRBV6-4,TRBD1,CASSEGTGVVYGYTF
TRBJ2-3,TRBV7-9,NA,CASSLGSSDTQYF
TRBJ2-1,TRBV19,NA,CASSIGTGGEREQFF
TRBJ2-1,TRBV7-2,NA,CASSLLLTEQFF
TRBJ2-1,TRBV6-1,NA,CASSEALLYNEQFF
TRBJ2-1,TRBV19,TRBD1,CASSRQGNSYNEQFF
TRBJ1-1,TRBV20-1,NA,CSAYRNTEAFF
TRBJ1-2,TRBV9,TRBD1,CASSGRDRAIHGYTF
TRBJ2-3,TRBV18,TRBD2,CASSPPGLAGAGTDTQYF
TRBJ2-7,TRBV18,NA,CASSPMTTPPGEQYF
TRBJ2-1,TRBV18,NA,CASSPGGVKVYNEQFF